This T cell receptor beta chain was observed in a study of T cells in Graves' hyperthyroidism and ophthalmopathy. General study results and limits: Most clonotypes expanded in thyroid above 0.001 were likewise present in blood.

This clonotype has only a few counts. Its antigen is unknown. Sequence at one end of the junction differs from germline and may be a read error. CDR1 is SGHRS and CDR2 is YFSETQ in the germline V gene. This CDR3 contains 14 residues. Amplification yielded TCR beta CDR3 regions, with RNA transcripts as the source. First-round RT-PCR targeting the TCR CDR3 was performed with the HTBI primer set. MiXCR, applied by TCRdb to the multiplex PCR reads, yields one record per CDR3 protein. The data show about 680,000 distinct CDR3 sequences, approximately 40% seen once. The chain couples TRBV5-1 to TRBJ2-5; possibly TRBD2 for D (5 bases). Sequenced sample: blood. The sequence came from a woman between 40 and 55 years old with Graves' hyperthyroidism. The DNA of the CDR3 is TGTGCCAGCAGCTCGAAGACCGGGGTGGAGACCCAGTACTTC. Translated, it gives CASSSKTGVETQYF. The entire variable domain, with the rest obtained from reference TRBV5-1 and TRBJ2-5, is as follows: KAGVTQTPRYLIKTRGQQVTLSCSPISGHRSVSWYQQTPGQGLQFLFEYFSETQRNKGNFPGRFSGRQFSNSRSEMNVSTLELGDSALYLCASSSKTGVETQYFGPGTRLLVL.